This T cell receptor (beta chain) was sequenced in a study of T cell responses to AZD1222 COVID-19 vaccine. Study conclusions and caveats: In all cases, repertoires were sampled only after the peak T cell response.

With respect to this clone: Its antigen remains unidentified.

With 2 bases removed from V and 3 bases from J, the gap between germline ends came to 10 bases. Germline V lookup: CDR1 MDHEN, CDR2 SYDVKM. The CDR3 extends over 14 amino acids. Sequencing was performed with immunoSEQ multiplex PCR; in TCRdb, only in-frame clones are kept and a portion is missing. The repertoire holds roughly 150,000 clones, with around 89% as singletons. The V gene is TRBV28, the J gene TRBJ1-2; D is undetermined. The receptor's source is an adult in good health. The source was peripheral blood, collected on day 0 of AZD1222 vaccination. The CDR3 loop reads CASSLSPADYGYTF. DNA of the CDR3: TGTGCCAGCAGTTTAAGCCCGGCTGACTATGGCTACACCTTC.